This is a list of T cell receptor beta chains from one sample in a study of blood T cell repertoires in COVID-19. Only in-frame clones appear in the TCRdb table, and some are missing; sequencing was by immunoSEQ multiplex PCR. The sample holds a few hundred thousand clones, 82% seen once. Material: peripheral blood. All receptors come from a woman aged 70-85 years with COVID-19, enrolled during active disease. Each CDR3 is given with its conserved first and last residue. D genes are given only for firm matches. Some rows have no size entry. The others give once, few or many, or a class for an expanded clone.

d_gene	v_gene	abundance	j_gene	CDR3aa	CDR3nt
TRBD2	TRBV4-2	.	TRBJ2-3	CASSQAGLAGGPRVDTQYF	TGTGCCAGCAGCCAAGCCGGACTAGCGGGAGGGCCTCGGGTAGATACGCAGTATTTT
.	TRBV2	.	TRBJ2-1	CASGAGTYNEQFF	TGTGCCAGCGGGGCAGGGACCTACAATGAGCAGTTCTTC
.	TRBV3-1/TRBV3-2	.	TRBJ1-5	CASSQRGNHQPQHF	TGTGCCAGCAGCCAACGGGGGAACCATCAGCCCCAGCATTTT
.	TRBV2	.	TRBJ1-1	CASSLLLNTEAFF	TGTGCCAGCAGCCTATTACTGAACACTGAAGCTTTCTTT
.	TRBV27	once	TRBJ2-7	CASSPPLGSEQYF	TGTGCCAGCAGTCCACCACTAGGAAGCGAGCAGTACTTC
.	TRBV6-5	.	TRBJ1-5	CASSSQGGGNQPQHF	TGTGCCAGCAGTTCACAGGGAGGGGGCAATCAGCCCCAGCATTTT
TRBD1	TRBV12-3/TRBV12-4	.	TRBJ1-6	CASAGQLNSPLHF	TGTGCCAGCGCGGGACAGCTTAATTCACCCCTCCACTTT
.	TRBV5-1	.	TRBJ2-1	CASSFRQISYNEQFF	TGCGCCAGCAGTTTCCGACAGATCTCCTACAATGAGCAGTTCTTC
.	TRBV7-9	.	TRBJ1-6	CASSLSTYNSPLHF	TGTGCCAGCAGCTTATCTACGTATAATTCACCCCTCCACTTT
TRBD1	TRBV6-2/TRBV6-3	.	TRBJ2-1	CASSYRGTAFNEQFF	TGTGCCAGCAGTTACCGAGGGACAGCCTTCAATGAGCAGTTCTTC
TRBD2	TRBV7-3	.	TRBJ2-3	CASSSAGRTDTQYF	TGTGCCAGCAGCTCAGCGGGACGCACAGATACGCAGTATTTT
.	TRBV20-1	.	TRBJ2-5	CSAGGSETQYF	TGCAGTGCTGGGGGGTCGGAGACCCAGTACTTC
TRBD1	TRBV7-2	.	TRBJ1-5	CASSLAADRVNQPQHF	TGTGCCAGCAGCTTAGCCGCGGACAGGGTTAATCAGCCCCAGCATTTT